This T cell receptor beta chain appears in the sequencing data of a study of blood T cell repertoires in COVID-19. V was shortened by 0 bases and J by 1 base, with 8 bases between the two germline ends. Looked up from germline, CDR1 is LNHNV and CDR2 is YYDKDF (reference sequence). CDR3 size: 15 residues. Clones were read by immunoSEQ multiplex PCR, and TCRdb kept only the in-frame ones, dropping some. The sample yields about 170,000 clones, over 75% seen once. The sequencing sample was made of PBMCs or T cells enriched from blood (not recorded which). This TCR derives from a woman in her 50s who had recovered from COVID-19. The chain joins TRBV15 to TRBJ2-3, with D uncertain. The CDR3 sequence: CATSRDPYGTDTQYF. CDR3 DNA: TGTGCCACCAGCAGAGATCCCTATGGCACAGATACGCAGTATTTT.